The sequence of this TCR beta chain was determined in a study of T-cell memory formation after mild COVID-19. Study-level results: A subset of responding clones appeared in pre-infection memory, suggesting cross-reactive memory joined.

This clonotype occurred a few times. The antigen is unknown. A single record per CDR3 protein comes from TCRdb applying MiXCR to the 5' RACE reads. In the table there are some 310,000 distinct CDR3 sequences, 20% to 25% of which are singletons. This CDR3 is 15 amino acids long. CDR1 SEHNR and CDR2 FQNEAQ come from the germline V gene (reference sequence). V lost 1 base to trimming and J lost 12 bases, with 16 bases between them. This TCR was recovered from a man aged 18-30 years who had mild COVID-19 (a few samples of this study predate the infection). Cell type and time point are not known. Specimen: PBMCs or a T cell subset sorted from them (not recorded which). The rearrangement uses TRBV7-9 and TRBJ1-6, with D tentatively TRBD1 (5 bases). The CDR3 is CASSLESPGVGPLHF. For the CDR3, the DNA is TGTGCCAGCAGCTTAGAATCCCCGGGGGTGGGACCCCTCCACTTT.